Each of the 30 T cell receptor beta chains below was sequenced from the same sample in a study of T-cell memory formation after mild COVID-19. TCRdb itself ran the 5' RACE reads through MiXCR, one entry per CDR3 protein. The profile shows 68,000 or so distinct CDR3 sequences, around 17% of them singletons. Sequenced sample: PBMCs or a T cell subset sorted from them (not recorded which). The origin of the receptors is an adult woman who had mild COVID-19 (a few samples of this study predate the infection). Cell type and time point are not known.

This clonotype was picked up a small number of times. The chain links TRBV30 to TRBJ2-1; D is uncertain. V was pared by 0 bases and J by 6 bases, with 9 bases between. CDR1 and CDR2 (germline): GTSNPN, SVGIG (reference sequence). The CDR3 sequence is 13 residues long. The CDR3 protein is CAWSVSFGNEQFF. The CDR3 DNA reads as TGTGCCTGGAGTGTGAGTTTCGGCAATGAGCAGTTCTTC.

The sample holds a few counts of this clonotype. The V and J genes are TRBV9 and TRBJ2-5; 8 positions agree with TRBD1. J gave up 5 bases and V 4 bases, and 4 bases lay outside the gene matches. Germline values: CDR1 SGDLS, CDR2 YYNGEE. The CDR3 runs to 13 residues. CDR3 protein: CASSLDRAETQYF. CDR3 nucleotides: TGTGCCAGCAGCTTGGACAGGGCGGAGACCCAGTACTTC.

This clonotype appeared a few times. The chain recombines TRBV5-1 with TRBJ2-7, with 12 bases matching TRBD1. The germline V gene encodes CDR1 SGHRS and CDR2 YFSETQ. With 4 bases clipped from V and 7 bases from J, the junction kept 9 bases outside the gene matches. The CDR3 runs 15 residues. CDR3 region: CASSDPGQGADEQYF. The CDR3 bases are TGCGCCAGCAGCGATCCGGGACAGGGGGCAGATGAGCAGTACTTC.

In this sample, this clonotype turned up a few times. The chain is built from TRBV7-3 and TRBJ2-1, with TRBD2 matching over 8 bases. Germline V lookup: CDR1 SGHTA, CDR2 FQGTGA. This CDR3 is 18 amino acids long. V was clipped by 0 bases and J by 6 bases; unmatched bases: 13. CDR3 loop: CASSLTEGKRERGNEQFF. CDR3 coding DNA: TGTGCCAGCAGCTTAACGGAGGGGAAGCGGGAGAGGGGCAATGAGCAGTTCTTC.

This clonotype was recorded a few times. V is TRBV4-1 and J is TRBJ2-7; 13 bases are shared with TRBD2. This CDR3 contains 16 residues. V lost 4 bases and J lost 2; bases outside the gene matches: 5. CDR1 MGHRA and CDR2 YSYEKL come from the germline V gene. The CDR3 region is CASSPGTSGTTYEQYF. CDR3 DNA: TGCGCCAGCAGCCCAGGGACTAGCGGGACGACCTACGAGCAGTACTTC.

CDR3 nucleotides: TGCGCCAGCAGCTTGGGACAGGGGCGCGACTATGGCTACACCTTC. This gives the protein CASSLGQGRDYGYTF. The J gene is TRBJ1-2, the V gene TRBV5-1; 8 positions agree with TRBD1. Per the germline V gene, CDR1 is SGHRS and CDR2 is YFSETQ. CDR3 size: 15 residues. Trimming took 0 bases from V and 3 from J; bases not matched to a gene: 4.

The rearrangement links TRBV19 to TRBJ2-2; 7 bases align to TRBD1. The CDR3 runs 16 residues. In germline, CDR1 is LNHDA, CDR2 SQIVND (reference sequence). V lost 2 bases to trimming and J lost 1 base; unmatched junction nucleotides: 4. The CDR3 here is CASSIPGQRNTGELFF. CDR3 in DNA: TGTGCCAGTAGTATACCGGGACAGAGGAACACCGGGGAGCTGTTTTTT.

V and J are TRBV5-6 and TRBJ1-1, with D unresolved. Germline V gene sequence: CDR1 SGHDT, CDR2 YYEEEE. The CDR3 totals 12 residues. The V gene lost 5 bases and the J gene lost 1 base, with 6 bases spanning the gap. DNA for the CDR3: TGTGCCAGCAGAGAGGGGAACACTGAAGCTTTCTTT. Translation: CASREGNTEAFF. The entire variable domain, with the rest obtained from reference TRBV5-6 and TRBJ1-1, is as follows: DAGVTQSPTHLIKTRGQQVTLRCSPKSGHDTVSWYQQALGQGPQFIFQYYEEEERQRGNFPDRFSGHQFPNYSSELNVNALLLGDSALYLCASREGNTEAFFGQGTRLTVV.

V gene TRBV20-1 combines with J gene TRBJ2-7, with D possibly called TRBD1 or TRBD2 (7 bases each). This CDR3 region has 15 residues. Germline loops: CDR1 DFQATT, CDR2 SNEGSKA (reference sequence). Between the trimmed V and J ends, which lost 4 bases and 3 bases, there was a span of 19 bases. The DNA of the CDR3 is TGCAGTGCTACCCCCGGGGAGGGGGCGGGCTACGAGCAGTACTTC. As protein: CSATPGEGAGYEQYF.

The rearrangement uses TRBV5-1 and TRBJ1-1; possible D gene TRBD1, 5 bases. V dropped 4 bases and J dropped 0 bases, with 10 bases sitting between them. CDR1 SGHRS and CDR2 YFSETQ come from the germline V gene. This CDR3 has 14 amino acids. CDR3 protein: CASSLGRLNTEAFF. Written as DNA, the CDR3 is TGCGCCAGCAGCCTGGGACGGCTGAACACTGAAGCTTTCTTT.

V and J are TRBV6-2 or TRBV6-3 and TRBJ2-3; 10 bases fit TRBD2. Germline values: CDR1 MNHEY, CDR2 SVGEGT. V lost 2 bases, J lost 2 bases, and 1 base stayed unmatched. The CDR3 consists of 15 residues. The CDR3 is CASSYSGGATDTQYF. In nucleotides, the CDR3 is TGTGCCAGCAGTTACAGCGGGGGGGCCACAGATACGCAGTATTTT.

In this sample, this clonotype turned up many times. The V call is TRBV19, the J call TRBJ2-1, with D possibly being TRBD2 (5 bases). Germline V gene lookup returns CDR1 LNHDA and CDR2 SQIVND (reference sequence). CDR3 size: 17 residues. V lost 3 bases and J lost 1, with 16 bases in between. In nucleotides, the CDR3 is TGTGCCAGTAGTATCGGAGAGGTAGCGAGGTCCTACAATGAGCAGTTCTTC. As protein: CASSIGEVARSYNEQFF.

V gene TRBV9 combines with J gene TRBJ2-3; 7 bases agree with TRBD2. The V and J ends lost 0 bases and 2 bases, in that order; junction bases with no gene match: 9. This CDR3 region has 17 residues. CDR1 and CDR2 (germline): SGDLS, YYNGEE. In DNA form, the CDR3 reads TGTGCCAGCAGCGTAGCTGGCGGGAGCCTAGTCACAGATACGCAGTATTTT. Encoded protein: CASSVAGGSLVTDTQYF.

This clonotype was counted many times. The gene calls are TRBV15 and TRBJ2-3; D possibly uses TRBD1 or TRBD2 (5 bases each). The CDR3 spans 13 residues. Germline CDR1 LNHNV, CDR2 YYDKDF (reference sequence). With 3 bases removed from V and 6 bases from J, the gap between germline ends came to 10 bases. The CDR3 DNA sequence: TGTGCCACCAGCAGCAACTGGGGGGATACGCAGTATTTT. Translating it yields CATSSNWGDTQYF.

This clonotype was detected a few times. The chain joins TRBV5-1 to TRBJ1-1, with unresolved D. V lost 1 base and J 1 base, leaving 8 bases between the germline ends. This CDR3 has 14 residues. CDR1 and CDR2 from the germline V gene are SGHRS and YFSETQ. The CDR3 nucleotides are TGCGCCAGCAGCTTGCGGGCGGCGAACACTGAAGCTTTCTTT. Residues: CASSLRAANTEAFF. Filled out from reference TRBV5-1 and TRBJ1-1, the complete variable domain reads KAGVTQTPRYLIKTRGQQVTLSCSPISGHRSVSWYQQTPGQGLQFLFEYFSETQRNKGNFPGRFSGRQFSNSRSEMNVSTLELGDSALYLCASSLRAANTEAFFGQGTRLTVV.

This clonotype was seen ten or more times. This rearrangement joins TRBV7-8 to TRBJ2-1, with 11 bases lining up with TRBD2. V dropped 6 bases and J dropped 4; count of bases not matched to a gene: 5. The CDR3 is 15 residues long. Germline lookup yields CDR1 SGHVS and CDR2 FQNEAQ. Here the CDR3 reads CASSRLAGSYNEQFF. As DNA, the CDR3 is TGTGCCAGCAGTAGACTAGCGGGGTCGTACAATGAGCAGTTCTTC.

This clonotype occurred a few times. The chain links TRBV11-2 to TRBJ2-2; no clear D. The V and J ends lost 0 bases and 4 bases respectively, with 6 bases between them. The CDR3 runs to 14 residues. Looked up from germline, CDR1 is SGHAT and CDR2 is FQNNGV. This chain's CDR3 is CASSLEYSTGELFF. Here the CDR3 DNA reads TGTGCCAGCAGCTTAGAATACAGCACCGGGGAGCTGTTTTTT.

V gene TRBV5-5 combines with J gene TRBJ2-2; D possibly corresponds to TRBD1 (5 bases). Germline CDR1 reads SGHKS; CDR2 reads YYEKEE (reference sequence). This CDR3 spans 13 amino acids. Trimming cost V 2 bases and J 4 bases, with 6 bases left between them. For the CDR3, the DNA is TGTGCCAGCAGCTTTGGGGCCACCGGGGAGCTGTTTTTT. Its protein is CASSFGATGELFF.

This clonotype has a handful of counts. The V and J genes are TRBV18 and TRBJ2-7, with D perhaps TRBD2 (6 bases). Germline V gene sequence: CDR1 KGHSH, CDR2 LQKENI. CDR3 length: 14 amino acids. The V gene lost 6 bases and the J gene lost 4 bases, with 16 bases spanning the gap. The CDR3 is CASSLPGVGYEQYF. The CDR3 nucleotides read TGTGCCAGCTCCCTGCCGGGGGTAGGATACGAGCAGTACTTC.

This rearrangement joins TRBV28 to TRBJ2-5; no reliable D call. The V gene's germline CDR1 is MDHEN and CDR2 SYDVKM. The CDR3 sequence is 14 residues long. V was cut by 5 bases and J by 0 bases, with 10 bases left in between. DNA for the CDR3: TGTGCCAGCAGTCCATCCTTGTACCAAGAGACCCAGTACTTC. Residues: CASSPSLYQETQYF.

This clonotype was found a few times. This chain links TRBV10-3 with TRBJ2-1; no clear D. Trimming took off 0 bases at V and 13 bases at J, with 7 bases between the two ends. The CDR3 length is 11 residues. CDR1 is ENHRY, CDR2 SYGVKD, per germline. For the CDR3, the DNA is TGTGCCATCAGTGAGTCTGTACTCCAGTTCTTC. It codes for CAISESVLQFF.

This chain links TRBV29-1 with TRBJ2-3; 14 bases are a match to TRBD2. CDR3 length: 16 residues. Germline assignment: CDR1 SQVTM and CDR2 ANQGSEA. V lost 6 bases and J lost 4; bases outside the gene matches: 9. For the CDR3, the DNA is TGCAGCGTCCCGGGACTAGCGGGAGTAAGATCAGATACGCAGTATTTT. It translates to CSVPGLAGVRSDTQYF.

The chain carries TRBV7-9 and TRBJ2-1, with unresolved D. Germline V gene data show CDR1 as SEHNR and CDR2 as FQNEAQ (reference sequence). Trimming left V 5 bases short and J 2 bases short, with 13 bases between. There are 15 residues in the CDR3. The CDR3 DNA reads TGTGCCAGCAGCGATGCGGTCGGAACCTACAATGAGCAGTTCTTC. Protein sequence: CASSDAVGTYNEQFF.

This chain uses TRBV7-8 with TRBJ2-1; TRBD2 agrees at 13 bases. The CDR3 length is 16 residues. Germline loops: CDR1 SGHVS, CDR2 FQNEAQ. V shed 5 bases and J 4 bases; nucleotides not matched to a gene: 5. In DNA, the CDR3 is TGTGCCAGCAGCCAGGGACTAGCGGGGTTTTACAATGAGCAGTTCTTC. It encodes CASSQGLAGFYNEQFF.

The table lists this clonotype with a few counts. The DNA for the CDR3 is TGTGCCAGCAGCTTGGGTGGTAATTCACCCCTCCACTTT. This translates into CASSLGGNSPLHF. The J gene is TRBJ1-6, the V gene TRBV5-6; no clear D gene. V lost 0 bases, J lost 6 bases, and 4 bases lay in between. The CDR3 loop spans 13 amino acids. Germline V CDR1 and CDR2: SGHDT, YYEEEE.

CDR3 amino acids: CASRHPGDEQFF. The DNA for the CDR3 is TGTGCCAGCAGACACCCTGGCGATGAGCAGTTCTTC. The chain recombines TRBV12-3 or TRBV12-4 with TRBJ2-1; D gene ambiguous. The CDR3 has 12 amino acids. Trimming shortened V by 6 bases and J by 8 bases, and 11 bases separated the two germline ends.

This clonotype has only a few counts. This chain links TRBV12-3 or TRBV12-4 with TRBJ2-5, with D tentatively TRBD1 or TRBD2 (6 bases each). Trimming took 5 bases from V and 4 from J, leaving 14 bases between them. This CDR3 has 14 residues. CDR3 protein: CASSPSGARETQYF. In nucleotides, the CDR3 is TGTGCCAGCAGTCCCTCGGGGGCCCGAGAGACCCAGTACTTC.

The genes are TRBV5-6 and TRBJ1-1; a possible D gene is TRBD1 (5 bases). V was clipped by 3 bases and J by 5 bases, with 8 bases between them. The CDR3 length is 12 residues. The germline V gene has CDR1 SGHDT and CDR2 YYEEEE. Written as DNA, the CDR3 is TGTGCCAGCAGCTCCGGGACTACTGAAGCTTTCTTT. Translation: CASSSGTTEAFF. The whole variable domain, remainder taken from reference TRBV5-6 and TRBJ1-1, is DAGVTQSPTHLIKTRGQQVTLRCSPKSGHDTVSWYQQALGQGPQFIFQYYEEEERQRGNFPDRFSGHQFPNYSSELNVNALLLGDSALYLCASSSGTTEAFFGQGTRLTVV.

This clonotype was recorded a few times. CDR3 sequence reads: CASSIFGQETQYF. The CDR3 nucleotides are TGTGCCAGTAGTATCTTCGGACAAGAGACCCAGTACTTC. The V and J genes are TRBV19 and TRBJ2-5; D unclear. Germline assignment: CDR1 LNHDA and CDR2 SQIVND (reference sequence). This CDR3 comprises 13 residues. V gave up 3 bases and J gave up 2 bases, with 7 bases separating them.

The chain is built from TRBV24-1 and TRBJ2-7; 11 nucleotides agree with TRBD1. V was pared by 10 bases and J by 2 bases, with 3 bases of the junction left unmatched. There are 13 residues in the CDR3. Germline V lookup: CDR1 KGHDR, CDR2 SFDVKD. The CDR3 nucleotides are TGTGCCACAGGGGACAGGGGGACCTACGAGCAGTACTTC. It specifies CATGDRGTYEQYF.